Described below is a single TCR beta chain sequence and its context. Its ends do not fully match the called genes, so a read error is possible. The data stem from a study of blood T cells in healthy people across ages. Through a sample-barcoded 5' primer and a J-beta primer mix, a second PCR was run for roughly 7 to 12 cycles. Via MiXCR, TCRdb re-called the 5' RACE reads, giving one row per CDR3 protein. Found here are roughly 1.4 million distinct CDR3 sequences, around 59% of them singletons; the top ten hold 6.5% to 8.5%. This CDR3 contains 15 residues. The germline CDR1 and CDR2 sequences are ENHRY and SYGVKD.

Material for sequencing was blood. The rearrangement links TRBV10-3 to TRBJ2-1; D is possibly TRBD2 (6 bases). The sequence was obtained from a man younger than 35 in good health. CDR3 sequence: CVISASERAVNEQFF. The CDR3 DNA follows: TGTGTCATCAGTGCAAGTGAGCGGGCGGTCAATGAGCAGTTCTTC.